The following is a TCR beta chain sequence with its context. The target antigen is unknown. Hyperthyroidism in the patients, aged 18 to 65, was newly diagnosed and under 2 months in duration. Any symptoms of ophthalmopathy came after the first hyperthyroidism diagnosis, from which the blood sample dates. RNA transcripts provided the source from which TCR beta CDR3 regions were amplified. Initially, a first-round RT-PCR of the TCR CDR3 employed the HTBI primer set. TCRdb recomputed calls from the multiplex PCR reads with MiXCR, one row per CDR3 protein. The sample contains more than 300,000 distinct CDR3 sequences, 17% of which appear only once. This sample is drawn from a study of T cells in Graves' hyperthyroidism and ophthalmopathy. Overall study findings and caveats: Through a model of 13 V-J features, ophthalmopathy was separated from stable hyperthyroidism.

The receptor's source is a woman in her thirties with Graves' hyperthyroidism that later progressed to Graves' ophthalmopathy. Material for sequencing was blood.

CDR3 sequence: CASSQDLTYEQYF. The CDR3 nucleotides are TGTGCCAGCAGCCAGGACTTAACCTACGAGCAGTACTTC. The gene calls are TRBV7-9 and TRBJ2-7; D perhaps matches TRBD2 (5 bases). The CDR3 runs to 13 residues. In germline, CDR1 is SEHNR, CDR2 FQNEAQ (reference sequence). The V and J ends lost 5 bases and 2 bases respectively, with 10 bases between them.